These 21 T cell receptor beta chains were all obtained from the same sample, sequenced in a study of metastatic and nonmetastatic thyroid tumors. All patients were treatment-naive before thyroid surgery. With MiXCR, TCRdb called clones anew from the PCR reads. The data contain 65,000 or so clones, about 4% of them seen just once; the ten biggest clones take up approximately 20%. Material: blood. Every receptor here comes from a female donor with papillary thyroid cancer or a benign thyroid nodule (not recorded which). Some clones in this sample may be carry-over from other donors' samples.

This clone was recorded many times. The rearrangement links TRBV7-8 to TRBJ2-5, with 12 bases identical to TRBD1. V lost 11 bases to trimming and J lost 5 bases; unmatched junction nucleotides: 6. In germline, CDR1 is SGHVS, CDR2 FQNEAQ. The CDR3 runs 13 residues. CDR3 protein: CAGGTGGLETQYF. For the CDR3, the DNA is TGTGCCGGTGGGACAGGGGGCCTCGAGACCCAGTACTTC.

The chain is built from TRBV20-1 and TRBJ2-1; possibly TRBD2 for D (5 bases). This CDR3 region has 16 residues. Germline lookup yields CDR1 DFQATT and CDR2 SNEGSKA (reference sequence). Between the trimmed V and J ends, which lost 1 base and 0 bases, there was a span of 13 bases. The CDR3 spells CSARVSGMVSYNEQFF. CDR3 coding DNA: TGCAGTGCTAGAGTTTCCGGGATGGTCTCCTACAATGAGCAGTTCTTC.

This clone was picked up a small number of times. This chain connects TRBV5-1 to TRBJ2-2; D perhaps matches TRBD1 (6 bases). The V end was cut by 2 bases, the J end by 5 bases, with 16 bases between. CDR3 length: 16 amino acids. Germline V gene data show CDR1 as SGHRS and CDR2 as YFSETQ. The CDR3 reads CASSFVPQGSTGELFF. The DNA of the CDR3 is TGCGCCAGCAGCTTTGTCCCGCAGGGGTCAACCGGGGAGCTGTTTTTT.

Within the sample, this clone is medium-sized. This chain connects TRBV12-3 or TRBV12-4 to TRBJ2-2; D gene ambiguous. The CDR3 is made up of 13 amino acids. Trimming took off 0 bases at V and 5 bases at J, with 4 bases between the two ends. CDR3 residues: CASSLAVTGELFF. The CDR3 DNA reads TGTGCCAGCAGTTTAGCTGTGACCGGGGAGCTGTTTTTT.

This clone has ten or more counts. The rearrangement joins TRBV6-1 to TRBJ1-3; D gene unclear. Per germline, CDR1 MNHNS and CDR2 SASEGT. CDR3 length: 13 amino acids. Trimming took off 7 bases at V and 0 bases at J, with 7 bases between the two ends. DNA for the CDR3: TGTGCCAGCAACAAGCTCTCTGGAAACACCATATATTTT. Amino acids: CASNKLSGNTIYF.

There are many counts of this clone. The genes are TRBV4-2 and TRBJ1-5; a possible D gene is TRBD1 (6 bases). The CDR3 contains 16 residues. Trimming took 4 bases from V and 6 from J, leaving 19 bases between them. Germline V gene lookup returns CDR1 LGHNA and CDR2 YNFKEQ. CDR3: CASSPGPQGTSQPQHF. CDR3 in DNA: TGTGCCAGCAGCCCTGGACCTCAGGGGACCTCTCAGCCCCAGCATTTT.

This clone was detected only a few times. This chain connects TRBV6-2 or TRBV6-3 to TRBJ1-2; the match to TRBD1 covers 9 bases. Germline values: CDR1 MNHEY, CDR2 SVGEGT. V dropped 6 bases and J dropped 3; count of bases not matched to a gene: 11. The CDR3 runs 16 residues. The CDR3 bases are TGTGCCAGCAGCCTCAACGTGGGACAGGGAGACTATGGCTACACCTTC. Protein: CASSLNVGQGDYGYTF.

In this sample, this clone turned up many times. V and J are TRBV4-1 and TRBJ1-6; D remains unclear. Germline V gene data show CDR1 as MGHRA and CDR2 as YSYEKL. V gave up 2 bases and J gave up 0 bases, with 11 bases separating them. CDR3 length: 17 residues. The CDR3 sequence is CASSQRKPSSYNSPLHF. In DNA form, the CDR3 reads TGCGCCAGCAGCCAACGTAAGCCGAGCTCCTATAATTCACCCCTCCACTTT.

This clone was found many times. This chain uses TRBV20-1 with TRBJ2-3; 8 bases line up with TRBD2. The V segment lost 2 bases and the J segment 4 bases; nucleotides outside the gene matches: 5. The CDR3 is made up of 14 amino acids. Looked up from germline, CDR1 is DFQATT and CDR2 is SNEGSKA (reference sequence). In nucleotides, the CDR3 is TGCAGTGCTAGATCCCGGCGGGGGGCAGATACGCAGTATTTT. Amino acids: CSARSRRGADTQYF.

This clone appeared a few times. This rearrangement joins TRBV12-3 or TRBV12-4 to TRBJ2-7, with TRBD2 identical over 10 bases. The ends lost 3 bases at V and 4 bases at J; junction bases unmatched: 6. The CDR3 has 15 amino acids. This CDR3 is CASSFSVSGRYEQYF. In DNA form, the CDR3 reads TGTGCCAGCAGTTTTTCGGTTAGCGGGAGGTACGAGCAGTACTTC.

Worth noting for this clone: Its ends do not fully match the called genes, so a read error is possible. The chain links TRBV20-1 to TRBJ2-3, with unresolved D. CDR1 and CDR2 from the germline V gene are DFQATT and SNEGSKA (reference sequence). This CDR3 region has 15 residues. CDR3 in DNA: TGCAGTGCTAGGGCGGATTATCTGGGCACAGATACGGAGTATTTT. It yields the protein CSARADYLGTDTEYF.

This clone showed up many times. V usage is TRBV7-9 and J usage is TRBJ2-2; 8 bases agree with TRBD2. CDR1 and CDR2 from the germline V gene are SEHNR and FQNEAQ (reference sequence). The CDR3 spans 17 residues. After removal of 7 bases from V and 4 bases from J, the junction contained 14 bases not matched to a gene. The CDR3 is CASTRGTRVSSTGELFF. The CDR3 bases are TGTGCCAGCACCAGAGGGACTAGGGTATCATCCACCGGGGAGCTGTTTTTT.

This clone was recorded a few times. The chain couples TRBV6-2 or TRBV6-3 to TRBJ2-3; 12 bases line up with TRBD2. V dropped 7 bases and J dropped 3; count of bases not matched to a gene: 8. In germline, CDR1 is MNHEY, CDR2 SVGEGT. This CDR3 spans 16 amino acids. The CDR3 here is CASNRWTSGKTDTQYF. CDR3 DNA: TGTGCCAGCAATCGCTGGACTAGCGGGAAGACAGATACGCAGTATTTT.

This clone was counted at least ten times. This sequence joins TRBV6-5 and TRBJ1-6, with D hard to call. V lost 2 bases, J lost 6 bases, and 5 bases lay in between. CDR3 length: 13 amino acids. The germline V gene encodes CDR1 MNHEY and CDR2 SVGAGI. This CDR3 reads CASSYGSNSPLHF. The DNA of the CDR3 is TGTGCCAGCAGTTACGGGAGTAATTCACCCCTCCACTTT.

The sample holds a few counts of this clone. The chain recombines TRBV10-1 with TRBJ2-7; unclear D gene. Germline V gene lookup returns CDR1 WNHNN and CDR2 SYGVQD (reference sequence). The V and J ends lost 0 bases and 5 bases respectively, with 11 bases between them. CDR3 size: 14 residues. DNA for the CDR3: TGCGCCAGCAGTGAGTCTCCGTGGAAGGACGAGCAGTACTTC. Translated: CASSESPWKDEQYF.

This clone was observed many times. The chain employs TRBV19 and TRBJ1-5, with 7 positions matching TRBD1. The CDR3 is 14 amino acids. The germline V gene has CDR1 LNHDA and CDR2 SQIVND (reference sequence). The V gene end was trimmed by 5 bases and the J gene end by 15 bases; junction bases not matched to a gene: 16. The CDR3 nucleotides read TGTGCCAGTAGTGCTCAGGGGGACTCGATCTTGCGGCATTTT. Protein sequence: CASSAQGDSILRHF. Full variable domain (missing parts from reference TRBV19 and TRBJ1-5): DGGITQSPKYLFRKEGQNVTLSCEQNLNHDAMYWYRQDPGQGLRLIYYSQIVNDFQKGDIAEGYSVSREKKESFPLTVTSAQKNPTAFYLCASSAQGDSILRHFGDGTRLSIL.

The table lists this clone with a few counts. With a much larger clone just one base away, this may be a read error. This chain connects TRBV6-5 to TRBJ2-7; D might be TRBD1 (5 bases). The CDR3 spans 15 residues. The germline gives CDR1 MNHEY, CDR2 SVGAGI. The V end was cut by 0 bases, the J end by 4 bases, with 13 bases between. CDR3 bases: TGTGCCAGCAGTTACTCTGGACAATATGTGTACGAGCAGTACTTC. Translated, it gives CASSYSGQYVYEQYF.

In this sample, this clone turned up a few times. The V gene is TRBV28, the J gene TRBJ2-5; 7 bases agree with TRBD2. The CDR3 consists of 16 residues. The germline V gene has CDR1 MDHEN and CDR2 SYDVKM. J was trimmed by 3 bases and V by 5 bases; bases with no gene match: 12. CDR3 region: CASSPGWGGWKETQYF. DNA of the CDR3: TGTGCCAGCAGTCCCGGGTGGGGGGGGTGGAAAGAGACCCAGTACTTC.

Ten or more counts support this clone. The rearrangement uses TRBV2 and TRBJ2-2; 8 positions agree with TRBD1. Losses at the gene ends were 7 bases for V and 1 base for J; bases not matched to a gene: 2. The germline CDR1 and CDR2 sequences are SNHLY and FYNNEI. This CDR3 is 14 amino acids long. Written as DNA, the CDR3 is TGTGCCAGCAAAGGACAGGGGAACACCGGGGAGCTGTTTTTT. This sequence encodes CASKGQGNTGELFF.

This clone was picked up many times. The chain employs TRBV4-1 and TRBJ1-2, with TRBD1 matching over 7 bases. The CDR3 is made up of 15 amino acids. Trimming took 4 bases from V and 1 from J; bases not matched to a gene: 6. CDR1 and CDR2 (germline): MGHRA, YSYEKL. The CDR3 is CASSRAGTDNYGYTF. The CDR3 region has the DNA TGCGCCAGCAGCCGAGCCGGGACAGATAACTATGGCTACACCTTC.

This clone was seen at least ten times. The V and J genes are TRBV6-2 or TRBV6-3 and TRBJ2-7; a weak D match, TRBD2 (6 bases). The CDR3 is 16 amino acids. Germline V lookup: CDR1 MNHEY, CDR2 SVGEGT. With 2 bases removed from V and 3 bases from J, the gap between germline ends came to 17 bases. The CDR3 protein is CASSYAQTRPNYEQYF. The DNA of the CDR3 is TGTGCCAGCAGTTACGCACAGACTAGACCAAACTACGAGCAGTACTTC.